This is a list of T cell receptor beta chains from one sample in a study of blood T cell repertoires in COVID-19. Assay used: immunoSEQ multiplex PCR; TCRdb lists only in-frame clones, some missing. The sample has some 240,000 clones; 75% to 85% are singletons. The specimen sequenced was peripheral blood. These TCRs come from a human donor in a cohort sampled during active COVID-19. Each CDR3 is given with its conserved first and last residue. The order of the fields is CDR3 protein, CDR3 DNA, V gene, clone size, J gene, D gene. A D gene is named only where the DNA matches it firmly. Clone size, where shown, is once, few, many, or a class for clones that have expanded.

CDR3 protein: CASSRRERMNTEAFF
CDR3 DNA: TGTGCCAGCAGCCGACGGGAGCGAATGAACACTGAAGCTTTCTTT
V gene: TRBV6-2/TRBV6-3
clone size: -
J gene: TRBJ1-1
D gene: -

CDR3 protein: CASRPGAREAFF
CDR3 DNA: TGTGCCAGCAGGCCGGGTGCTAGGGAAGCTTTCTTT
V gene: TRBV28
clone size: -
J gene: TRBJ1-1
D gene: -

CDR3 protein: CASGWAGPTGELFF
CDR3 DNA: TGTGCCAGCGGGTGGGCGGGGCCCACCGGGGAGCTGTTTTTT
V gene: TRBV27
clone size: -
J gene: TRBJ2-2
D gene: -

CDR3 protein: CATSDPTYTSGSAYNEQFF
CDR3 DNA: TGTGCCACCAGTGACCCTACTTACACTAGCGGTTCAGCCTACAATGAGCAGTTCTTC
V gene: TRBV24-1
clone size: -
J gene: TRBJ2-1
D gene: TRBD2

CDR3 protein: CASSGQSLSTDTQYF
CDR3 DNA: TGTGCCAGCAGTGGCCAGTCTCTGAGCACAGATACGCAGTATTTT
V gene: TRBV2
clone size: -
J gene: TRBJ2-3
D gene: -

CDR3 protein: CASSQDSSEKLFF
CDR3 DNA: TGTGCCAGCAGCCAAGATAGCAGCGAAAAACTGTTTTTT
V gene: TRBV4-2
clone size: -
J gene: TRBJ1-4
D gene: -

CDR3 protein: CASSGGQGGWYGYTF
CDR3 DNA: TGTGCCAGCAGCGGTGGACAGGGAGGTTGGTATGGCTACACCTTC
V gene: TRBV9
clone size: -
J gene: TRBJ1-2
D gene: TRBD1

CDR3 protein: CASSTLSGQETQYF
CDR3 DNA: TGTGCCAGCAGTACCCTCAGCGGCCAAGAGACCCAGTACTTC
V gene: TRBV28
clone size: -
J gene: TRBJ2-5
D gene: -

CDR3 protein: CASSDSLGGGDEQFF
CDR3 DNA: TGTGCCAGCAGTGACTCTCTCGGGGGGGGCGATGAGCAGTTCTTC
V gene: TRBV6-4
clone size: -
J gene: TRBJ2-1
D gene: TRBD2

CDR3 protein: CASIKLAGGYNEQFF
CDR3 DNA: TGTGCCAGCATTAAACTAGCGGGAGGCTACAATGAGCAGTTCTTC
V gene: TRBV2
clone size: -
J gene: TRBJ2-1
D gene: TRBD2

CDR3 protein: CASSLRGQGSTGELFF
CDR3 DNA: TGTGCCAGCAGCTTAAGAGGACAGGGGAGCACCGGGGAGCTGTTTTTT
V gene: TRBV7-2
clone size: -
J gene: TRBJ2-2
D gene: TRBD1

CDR3 protein: CASIRASGGLIYNEQFF
CDR3 DNA: TGTGCCAGCATTAGGGCTAGCGGGGGGCTAATTTACAATGAGCAGTTCTTC
V gene: TRBV28
clone size: -
J gene: TRBJ2-1
D gene: TRBD2

CDR3 protein: CAISDFEIPHYEQYF
CDR3 DNA: TGTGCCATCAGTGACTTCGAGATCCCTCATTACGAGCAGTACTTC
V gene: TRBV10-3
clone size: -
J gene: TRBJ2-7
D gene: -

CDR3 protein: CASSIAADRESGEQYF
CDR3 DNA: TGTGCCAGTAGTATAGCCGCCGACAGGGAAAGTGGCGAGCAGTACTTC
V gene: TRBV19
clone size: -
J gene: TRBJ2-7
D gene: TRBD1

CDR3 protein: CASRGTGVGEKLFF
CDR3 DNA: TGTGCCAGCAGGGGGACAGGGGTGGGAGAAAAACTGTTTTTT
V gene: TRBV3-1/TRBV3-2
clone size: -
J gene: TRBJ1-4
D gene: TRBD1

CDR3 protein: CASSLPQGALYGYTF
CDR3 DNA: TGTGCCAGCAGTTTACCCCAGGGGGCCCTCTATGGCTACACCTTC
V gene: TRBV28
clone size: -
J gene: TRBJ1-2
D gene: TRBD1

CDR3 protein: CASSLATVDGYTF
CDR3 DNA: TGCGCCAGCAGCTTGGCTACAGTGGATGGCTACACCTTC
V gene: TRBV5-1
clone size: few
J gene: TRBJ1-2
D gene: -

CDR3 protein: CASSQAGTSRGNEQFF
CDR3 DNA: TGTGCCAGCAGCCAAGCAGGGACTAGCAGAGGCAATGAGCAGTTCTTC
V gene: TRBV4-2
clone size: -
J gene: TRBJ2-1
D gene: TRBD2

CDR3 protein: CASSLSTGNSGYTF
CDR3 DNA: TGTGCCAGCAGCTTAAGCACAGGAAACAGTGGCTACACCTTC
V gene: TRBV7-6
clone size: -
J gene: TRBJ1-2
D gene: -

CDR3 protein: CASSAGPTNTGELFF
CDR3 DNA: TGTGCTAGCAGCGCTGGGCCTACGAACACCGGGGAGCTGTTTTTT
V gene: TRBV7-7
clone size: -
J gene: TRBJ2-2
D gene: -

CDR3 protein: CASTSPGDTQYF
CDR3 DNA: TGTGCCAGCACATCCCCGGGGGATACGCAGTATTTT
V gene: TRBV6-5
clone size: once
J gene: TRBJ2-3
D gene: -

CDR3 protein: CATSRDQGEQFF
CDR3 DNA: TGTGCCACCAGCAGAGATCAGGGTGAGCAGTTCTTC
V gene: TRBV15
clone size: -
J gene: TRBJ2-1
D gene: -

CDR3 protein: CASSSFGGQPQHF
CDR3 DNA: TGTGCCAGTAGTAGCTTCGGGGGTCAGCCCCAGCATTTT
V gene: TRBV19
clone size: -
J gene: TRBJ1-5
D gene: -

CDR3 protein: CASSPRQGASEKLFF
CDR3 DNA: TGTGCCAGTAGTCCGCGACAGGGGGCGTCTGAAAAACTGTTTTTT
V gene: TRBV19
clone size: -
J gene: TRBJ1-4
D gene: TRBD1

CDR3 protein: CASSVTGSSYEQYF
CDR3 DNA: TGTGCCAGCAGCGTGACAGGGTCCTCCTACGAGCAGTACTTC
V gene: TRBV9
clone size: -
J gene: TRBJ2-7
D gene: TRBD1

CDR3 protein: CASSPGLAATGELFF
CDR3 DNA: TGCGCCAGCAGTCCTGGACTAGCCGCCACCGGGGAGCTGTTTTTT
V gene: TRBV5-1
clone size: once
J gene: TRBJ2-2
D gene: TRBD2

CDR3 protein: CASSEFGGPQPQHF
CDR3 DNA: TGTGCCAGCAGTGAATTCGGGGGTCCTCAGCCCCAGCATTTT
V gene: TRBV2
clone size: -
J gene: TRBJ1-5
D gene: -

CDR3 protein: CASSGGRLDGENQPQHF
CDR3 DNA: TGTGCCAGCAGTGGCGGGAGGCTAGACGGGGAAAATCAGCCCCAGCATTTT
V gene: TRBV6-1
clone size: few
J gene: TRBJ1-5
D gene: -

CDR3 protein: CASSLAGGTQETQYF
CDR3 DNA: TGTGCCAGCAGCTTAGCTGGCGGGACCCAAGAGACCCAGTACTTC
V gene: TRBV7-2
clone size: -
J gene: TRBJ2-5
D gene: -

CDR3 protein: CASSHRGGTEAFF
CDR3 DNA: TGTGCCAGCAGTCACAGGGGTGGTACTGAAGCTTTCTTT
V gene: TRBV6-4
clone size: -
J gene: TRBJ1-1
D gene: TRBD1

CDR3 protein: CASFRTGRGSYGYTF
CDR3 DNA: TGTGCCAGCTTCCGGACAGGGAGAGGAAGCTATGGCTACACCTTC
V gene: TRBV6-5
clone size: -
J gene: TRBJ1-2
D gene: TRBD1

CDR3 protein: CASSLVGVGANVLTF
CDR3 DNA: TGTGCCAGCAGCTTAGTAGGGGTTGGGGCCAACGTCCTGACTTTC
V gene: TRBV7-9
clone size: -
J gene: TRBJ2-6
D gene: -

CDR3 protein: CASSVGQEGYGYTF
CDR3 DNA: TGCGCCAGCAGCGTGGGACAGGAAGGATATGGCTACACCTTC
V gene: TRBV5-1
clone size: -
J gene: TRBJ1-2
D gene: TRBD1

CDR3 protein: CASSIRDRGRNTIYF
CDR3 DNA: TGTGCCAGCAGTATCCGGGACAGGGGACGAAACACCATATATTTT
V gene: TRBV2
clone size: -
J gene: TRBJ1-3
D gene: TRBD1

CDR3 protein: CATSRDSQGESPLHF
CDR3 DNA: TGTGCCACCAGCAGAGATTCGCAGGGGGAATCACCCCTCCACTTT
V gene: TRBV15
clone size: -
J gene: TRBJ1-6
D gene: TRBD1

CDR3 protein: CATSAYEAGELFF
CDR3 DNA: TGTGCCACCAGTGCCTATGAGGCCGGGGAGCTGTTTTTT
V gene: TRBV24-1
clone size: few
J gene: TRBJ2-2
D gene: -

CDR3 protein: CASSPEGLAPYEQYF
CDR3 DNA: TGCGCCAGCAGCCCGGAGGGACTAGCCCCCTACGAGCAGTACTTC
V gene: TRBV5-1
clone size: -
J gene: TRBJ2-7
D gene: TRBD2

CDR3 protein: CASSQVGGQGHGYTF
CDR3 DNA: TGTGCCAGCAGCCAAGTTGGGGGACAGGGACATGGCTACACCTTC
V gene: TRBV4-2
clone size: -
J gene: TRBJ1-2
D gene: TRBD1

CDR3 protein: CATLDRGRHEQYF
CDR3 DNA: TGTGCCACTCTAGACAGGGGTCGTCACGAGCAGTACTTC
V gene: TRBV19
clone size: -
J gene: TRBJ2-7
D gene: TRBD1

CDR3 protein: CASSLTGTNSYEQYF
CDR3 DNA: TGTGCCAGCAGCTTAACCGGGACTAACTCCTACGAGCAGTACTTC
V gene: TRBV7-2
clone size: -
J gene: TRBJ2-7
D gene: TRBD2

CDR3 protein: CASSLRQRDYEQYF
CDR3 DNA: TGTGCCAGCAGCTTAAGGCAGCGAGACTACGAGCAGTACTTC
V gene: TRBV7-2
clone size: once
J gene: TRBJ2-7
D gene: -

CDR3 protein: CASSPPGQGADQPQHF
CDR3 DNA: TGTGCCAGCAGTCCTCCGGGACAGGGGGCCGATCAGCCCCAGCATTTT
V gene: TRBV28
clone size: -
J gene: TRBJ1-5
D gene: TRBD1

CDR3 protein: CASSFQVSPTNEQFF
CDR3 DNA: TGTGCCAGCAGCTTCCAGGTCTCTCCCACCAATGAGCAGTTCTTC
V gene: TRBV7-2
clone size: -
J gene: TRBJ2-1
D gene: -

CDR3 protein: CASSPENSYNSPLHF
CDR3 DNA: TGTGCCAGCAGCCCCGAGAACTCCTATAATTCACCCCTCCACTTT
V gene: TRBV28
clone size: -
J gene: TRBJ1-6
D gene: -

CDR3 protein: CAWSVGGAALHF
CDR3 DNA: TGTGCCTGGAGTGTCGGGGGGGCAGCCCTCCACTTT
V gene: TRBV30
clone size: -
J gene: TRBJ1-6
D gene: -

CDR3 protein: CASTGTPTYEQYF
CDR3 DNA: TGTGCCAGCACCGGGACACCTACCTACGAGCAGTACTTC
V gene: TRBV12-3/TRBV12-4
clone size: -
J gene: TRBJ2-7
D gene: -

CDR3 protein: CASSEWTGGSYEQYF
CDR3 DNA: TGTGCCAGCAGTGAGTGGACAGGGGGGTCCTACGAGCAGTACTTC
V gene: TRBV6-1
clone size: -
J gene: TRBJ2-7
D gene: TRBD1

CDR3 protein: CASRQYQNTEAFF
CDR3 DNA: TGTGCCAGCAGGCAGTACCAGAACACTGAAGCTTTCTTT
V gene: TRBV6-5
clone size: -
J gene: TRBJ1-1
D gene: -

CDR3 protein: CASSTAALAGVRYNEQFF
CDR3 DNA: TGTGCCAGTAGCACCGCCGCACTCGCGGGAGTCAGATACAATGAGCAGTTCTTC
V gene: TRBV19
clone size: once
J gene: TRBJ2-1
D gene: TRBD2

CDR3 protein: CSVGEGLVTDTQYF
CDR3 DNA: TGCAGCGTTGGGGAGGGTCTGGTTACAGATACGCAGTATTTT
V gene: TRBV29-1
clone size: -
J gene: TRBJ2-3
D gene: TRBD2

CDR3 protein: CASSWGGLNQPQHF
CDR3 DNA: TGTGCCAGCAGTTGGGGGGGCCTCAATCAGCCCCAGCATTTT
V gene: TRBV2
clone size: -
J gene: TRBJ1-5
D gene: -

CDR3 protein: CATYTRDIKNIQYF
CDR3 DNA: TGTGCCACCTATACCCGGGACATCAAAAACATTCAGTACTTC
V gene: TRBV6-5
clone size: -
J gene: TRBJ2-4
D gene: -

CDR3 protein: CASSEPRGATPNYEQYF
CDR3 DNA: TGTGCCAGCAGCGAACCCAGAGGTGCGACTCCCAACTACGAGCAGTACTTC
V gene: TRBV7-3
clone size: many
J gene: TRBJ2-7
D gene: -

CDR3 protein: CASSPGTSGEQYF
CDR3 DNA: TGCGCCAGCAGCCCGGGGACTAGCGGGGAGCAGTACTTC
V gene: TRBV5-1
clone size: -
J gene: TRBJ2-7
D gene: TRBD2

CDR3 protein: CASTGTSFMGEQFF
CDR3 DNA: TGTGCCAGCACCGGGACTAGTTTCATGGGTGAGCAGTTCTTC
V gene: TRBV6-5
clone size: -
J gene: TRBJ2-1
D gene: TRBD2